Presented here are 24 T cell receptor beta chains from one specimen sequenced in a study of early T cells in non-severe SARS-CoV-2 infection. TCRdb re-derived calls from the 5' RACE reads in MiXCR, one entry per CDR3 protein. The table has 45,000 or so distinct CDR3 sequences, less than 7% seen once. The sample comprised whole blood. The receptors here all came from an adult who was a healthcare worker with PCR-confirmed SARS-CoV-2 infection or an uninfected control (not recorded which).

This clonotype has at least ten counts. This sequence joins TRBV5-6 and TRBJ1-5; 7 bases line up with TRBD1. The CDR3 is 14 amino acids. Germline assignment: CDR1 SGHDT and CDR2 YYEEEE. The trim removed 3 bases at V and 7 bases at J, leaving 7 bases unmatched. The DNA of the CDR3 is TGTGCCAGCAGCTCTCGACAGGGAGGACAGCCCCAGCATTTT. It codes for CASSSRQGGQPQHF.

This clonotype was picked up many times. The V gene is TRBV28, the J gene TRBJ1-5, with a weak D call TRBD1 (6 bases). Trimming took 3 bases from V and 2 from J, leaving 11 bases between them. The V gene's germline CDR1 is MDHEN and CDR2 SYDVKM. CDR3 size: 15 residues. Here the CDR3 reads CASSFSQGRNQPQHF. The CDR3 region has the DNA TGTGCCAGCAGTTTTTCACAGGGACGCAATCAGCCCCAGCATTTT.

This chain links TRBV12-5 with TRBJ1-5; unclear D gene. The V gene lost 3 bases and the J gene lost 1 base, with 13 bases spanning the gap. This CDR3 region has 16 residues. Germline CDR1 reads LGHNT; CDR2 reads FRNRAP. The CDR3 coding sequence is TGTGCTAGTGGTTTCTATGAGGGAGCAAGCAATCAGCCCCAGCATTTT. Translated: CASGFYEGASNQPQHF.

J is TRBJ2-2 and V is TRBV4-1, with D hard to call. Trimming took off 1 base at V and 6 bases at J, with 18 bases between the two ends. From germline, CDR1 is MGHRA and CDR2 YSYEKL. CDR3 length equals 17 residues. The CDR3, as DNA: TGCGCCAGCAGCCAAGCTTCCGGGCCAAGACTGGCCGGGGAGCTGTTTTTT. Its protein is CASSQASGPRLAGELFF.

This clonotype was seen ten or more times. The chain couples TRBV5-1 to TRBJ1-5; 7 bases are shared with TRBD1. Germline trimming cut 0 bases from V and 5 bases from J; bases unmatched to any gene: 5. The CDR3 covers 15 residues. From germline, CDR1 is SGHRS and CDR2 YFSETQ. The CDR3 loop reads CASSLDGQDHQPQHF. DNA of the CDR3: TGCGCCAGCAGCTTGGACGGACAGGACCATCAGCCCCAGCATTTT.

This clonotype was seen only a few times. DNA for the CDR3: TGTGCCAGCAGTCAACGGGGGGTTTACAATGAGCAGTTCTTC. This sequence encodes CASSQRGVYNEQFF. The gene calls are TRBV5-4 and TRBJ2-1, with TRBD2 matching 7 bases. The CDR3 spans 14 residues. Germline CDR1 SGHNT, CDR2 YYREEE (reference sequence). V lost 5 bases and J lost 4; bases outside the gene matches: 6.

This clonotype was found many times. V usage is TRBV10-3 and J usage is TRBJ2-1, with 10 bases lining up with TRBD1. From germline, CDR1 is ENHRY and CDR2 SYGVKD. V was pared by 4 bases and J by 6 bases, with 6 bases of the junction left unmatched. The CDR3 extends over 15 amino acids. CDR3 DNA: TGTGCCATCAGTGCAGAAGACAGGGGGCGCAATGAGCAGTTCTTC. Its translation is CAISAEDRGRNEQFF.

This clonotype was found many times. The chain is built from TRBV19 and TRBJ1-1, with D possibly TRBD1 on 5 matching bases. Deletions cut 5 bases from V and 3 bases from J, with 13 bases between. Germline loops: CDR1 LNHDA, CDR2 SQIVND (reference sequence). CDR3 length: 14 amino acids. The CDR3 loop is CASSADRGYTEAFF. In DNA, the CDR3 is TGTGCCAGTAGTGCCGACAGAGGATACACTGAAGCTTTCTTT.

The rearrangement uses TRBV20-1 and TRBJ2-3; TRBD2 agrees at 11 bases. The CDR3 loop spans 13 amino acids. Germline V gene data show CDR1 as DFQATT and CDR2 as SNEGSKA (reference sequence). CDR3 sequence reads: CGGTSGGIDTQYF. The CDR3 DNA is TGCGGTGGTACTAGCGGGGGAATCGATACGCAGTATTTT.

This clonotype has ten or more counts. CDR3 sequence reads: CASSQRASYGYTF. The CDR3 coding sequence is TGTGCCAGCAGCCAAAGAGCGAGTTATGGCTACACCTTC. The chain recombines TRBV3-1 with TRBJ1-2; D unclear. CDR3 length equals 13 residues. Trimming took 2 bases from V and 5 from J, leaving 9 bases between them. Germline-derived CDR1 and CDR2 are LGHDT and YNNKEL (reference sequence).

The chain combines TRBV10-3 with TRBJ2-3; 8 bases line up with TRBD1. The CDR3 totals 15 residues. V lost 5 bases, J lost 5 bases, and 9 bases stayed unmatched. The germline gives CDR1 ENHRY, CDR2 SYGVKD. The CDR3 sequence is CAISKELGQEDTQYF. Here the CDR3 DNA reads TGTGCCATCAGTAAGGAGTTGGGACAGGAAGATACGCAGTATTTT.

The gene calls are TRBV5-4 and TRBJ1-4; D might be TRBD1 (6 bases). Germline lookup yields CDR1 SGHNT and CDR2 YYREEE (reference sequence). The CDR3 is made up of 14 amino acids. V lost 2 bases and J 6 bases, leaving 11 bases between the germline ends. The CDR3 protein is CASSFDRNYEKLFF. In nucleotides, the CDR3 is TGTGCCAGCAGCTTCGACAGGAACTATGAAAAACTGTTTTTT.

In its sample, this clonotype was seen many times. The chain combines TRBV5-1 with TRBJ1-5, with 8 nucleotides matching TRBD1. Germline V CDR1 and CDR2: SGHRS, YFSETQ. CDR3 size: 13 residues. V lost 5 bases to trimming and J lost 9 bases; unmatched junction nucleotides: 7. The DNA for the CDR3 is TGCGCCAGCAGGGCTGACAGGGGTCGGCCCCAGCATTTT. Translated, it gives CASRADRGRPQHF. The full variable domain, with the rest looked up from reference TRBV5-1 and TRBJ1-5, is KAGVTQTPRYLIKTRGQQVTLSCSPISGHRSVSWYQQTPGQGLQFLFEYFSETQRNKGNFPGRFSGRQFSNSRSEMNVSTLELGDSALYLCASRADRGRPQHFGDGTRLSIL.

This clonotype was recorded at least ten times. This chain joins TRBV20-1 and TRBJ2-3, with 7 bases that match TRBD1. The CDR3 has 13 residues. J lost 8 bases, V lost 3 bases, and 8 bases had no gene match. Germline V lookup: CDR1 DFQATT, CDR2 SNEGSKA (reference sequence). The CDR3 DNA reads as TGCAGTGCTAGTCGGGACAGTGGAGTTACGCAGTATTTT. It is translated as CSASRDSGVTQYF.

V gene TRBV20-1 combines with J gene TRBJ1-2, with unresolved D. Trimming pared 0 bases from V and 2 bases from J, leaving 7 bases between. CDR1 and CDR2 (germline): DFQATT, SNEGSKA (reference sequence). CDR3 length equals 13 residues. DNA of the CDR3: TGCAGTGCTAGAGAAGGCCGAAACTATGGCTACACCTTC. Translating it yields CSAREGRNYGYTF.

The table lists this clonotype with a few counts. The V and J genes are TRBV7-9 and TRBJ2-3; D is unresolved. Germline loops: CDR1 SEHNR, CDR2 FQNEAQ (reference sequence). Trimming removed 1 base from V and 2 bases from J, with 10 bases in between. The CDR3 extends over 15 amino acids. This CDR3 reads CASSLGDVYTDTQYF. CDR3 coding DNA: TGTGCCAGCAGCTTAGGTGACGTCTACACAGATACGCAGTATTTT.

The rearrangement links TRBV6-4 to TRBJ2-1, with D possibly matching TRBD2 (6 bases). Germline CDR1 and CDR2: MRHNA and SNTAGT. The V and J ends lost 6 bases and 0 bases respectively, with 12 bases between them. The length of the CDR3 is 15 residues. CDR3 nucleotide sequence: TGTGCCAGCAGCACTAGCAGGTACTCCTACAATGAGCAGTTCTTC. Its protein is CASSTSRYSYNEQFF.

This clonotype was counted between two and nine times. A junction boundary mismatches the germline segment, possibly from a read error. The rearrangement joins TRBV6-5 to TRBJ1-1; D is unclear. The CDR3 runs 13 residues. In germline, CDR1 is MNHEY, CDR2 SVGAGI. The CDR3 sequence is CVSYSNGDTEAFF. The CDR3, as DNA: TGTGTCAGCTATAGTAACGGGGACACTGAAGCTTTCTTT.

In this sample, this clonotype turned up many times. The rearrangement links TRBV6-1 to TRBJ1-4; D gene ambiguous. V lost 7 bases, J lost 4 bases, and 13 bases lay in between. Germline V gives CDR1 MNHNS, CDR2 SASEGT. The length of the CDR3 is 14 residues. Here the CDR3 reads CASTTRSFNEKLFF. In DNA, the CDR3 is TGTGCCAGCACCACCCGGTCATTTAATGAAAAACTGTTTTTT.

This clonotype showed up many times. The rearrangement uses TRBV20-1 and TRBJ2-7; D uncertain. Between the trimmed V and J ends, which lost 5 bases and 3 bases, there was a span of 8 bases. The germline V gene encodes CDR1 DFQATT and CDR2 SNEGSKA (reference sequence). This CDR3 contains 11 residues. CDR3 residues: CSAPLVYEQYF. In DNA form, the CDR3 reads TGCAGTGCTCCCCTGGTCTACGAGCAGTACTTC.

This chain joins TRBV7-9 and TRBJ2-1; 13 nucleotides align to TRBD2. The V gene's germline CDR1 is SEHNR and CDR2 FQNEAQ (reference sequence). The CDR3 has 20 amino acids. The trim removed 5 bases at V and 0 bases at J, leaving 13 bases unmatched. This CDR3 reads CASSQTPGTSGTSSYNEQFF. CDR3 DNA: TGTGCCAGCAGCCAAACTCCCGGGACTAGCGGGACGAGCTCCTACAATGAGCAGTTCTTC.

This clonotype showed up many times. The chain couples TRBV12-3 or TRBV12-4 to TRBJ2-7; no definite D call. This CDR3 spans 12 amino acids. The V end was cut by 5 bases, the J end by 9 bases, with 14 bases between. CDR3 DNA: TGTGCCAGCAGTCCCGAGCTACTGAGGCAGTACTTC. Translated: CASSPELLRQYF.

This clonotype was found many times. This chain uses TRBV14 with TRBJ1-6; 10 positions match TRBD1. This CDR3 is built from 16 residues. The V and J ends lost 1 base and 10 bases, in that order; junction bases with no gene match: 7. Germline CDR1 and CDR2: SGHDN and FVKESK. The CDR3 here is CASSQVTGTGVSPLHF. The CDR3 DNA follows: TGTGCCAGCAGCCAAGTGACCGGGACAGGGGTCTCACCCCTCCACTTT.

The genes are TRBV30 and TRBJ1-4; 8 bases are a match to TRBD1. V shed 2 bases and J 7 bases; nucleotides not matched to a gene: 3. CDR3 length equals 13 residues. Germline CDR1 and CDR2: GTSNPN and SVGIG (reference sequence). The CDR3 nucleotides are TGTGCCTGGAGTCCCAGGGGGCGTGAAAAACTGTTTTTT. As protein: CAWSPRGREKLFF.